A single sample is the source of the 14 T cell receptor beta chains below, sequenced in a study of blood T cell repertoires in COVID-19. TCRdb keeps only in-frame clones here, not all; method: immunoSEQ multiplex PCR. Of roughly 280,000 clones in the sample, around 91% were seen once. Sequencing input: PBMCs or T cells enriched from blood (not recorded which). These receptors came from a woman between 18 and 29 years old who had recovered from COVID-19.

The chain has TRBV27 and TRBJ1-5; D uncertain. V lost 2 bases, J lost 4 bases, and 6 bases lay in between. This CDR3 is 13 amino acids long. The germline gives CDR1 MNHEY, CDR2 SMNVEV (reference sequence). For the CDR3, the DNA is TGTGCCAGCAGTTTACACGGGAATCAGCCCCAGCATTTT. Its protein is CASSLHGNQPQHF.

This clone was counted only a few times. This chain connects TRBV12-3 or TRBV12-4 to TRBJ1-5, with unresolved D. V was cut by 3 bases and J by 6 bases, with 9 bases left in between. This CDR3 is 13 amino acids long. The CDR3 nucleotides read TGTGCCAGCAGTTTTACAGATCGTCAGCCCCAGCATTTT. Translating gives CASSFTDRQPQHF.

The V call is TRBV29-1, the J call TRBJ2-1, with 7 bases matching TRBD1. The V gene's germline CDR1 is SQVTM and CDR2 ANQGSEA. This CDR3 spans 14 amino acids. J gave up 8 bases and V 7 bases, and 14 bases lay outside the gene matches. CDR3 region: CSAITGAPLDEQFF. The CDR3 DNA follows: TGCAGCGCCATAACAGGGGCTCCCCTGGATGAGCAGTTCTTC.

CDR3 sequence reads: CASSYGTGGYYEQYF. The CDR3 nucleotides are TGTGCCAGCAGTTACGGGACAGGGGGTTACTACGAGCAGTACTTC. The gene calls are TRBV6-5 and TRBJ2-7; 11 nucleotides agree with TRBD1. The CDR3 has 15 residues. Germline trimming cut 2 bases from V and 3 bases from J; bases unmatched to any gene: 3. Germline CDR1 is MNHEY and CDR2 is SVGAGI.

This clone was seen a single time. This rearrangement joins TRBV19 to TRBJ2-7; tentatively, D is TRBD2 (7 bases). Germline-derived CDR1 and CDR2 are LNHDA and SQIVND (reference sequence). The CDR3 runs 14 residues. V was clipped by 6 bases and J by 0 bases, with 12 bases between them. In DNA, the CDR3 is TGTGCCAGTAGCGCGGGGGCCAACTCCTACGAGCAGTACTTC. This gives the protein CASSAGANSYEQYF.

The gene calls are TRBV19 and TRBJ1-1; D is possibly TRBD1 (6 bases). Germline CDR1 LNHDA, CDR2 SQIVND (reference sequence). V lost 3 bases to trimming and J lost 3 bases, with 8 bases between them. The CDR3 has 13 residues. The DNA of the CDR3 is TGTGCCAGTAGTATTAACAGGGACACTGAAGCTTTCTTT. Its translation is CASSINRDTEAFF.

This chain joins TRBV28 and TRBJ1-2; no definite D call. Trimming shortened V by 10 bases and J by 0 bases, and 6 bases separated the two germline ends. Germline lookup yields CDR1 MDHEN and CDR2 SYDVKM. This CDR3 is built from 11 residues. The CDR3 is CATRPNYGYTF. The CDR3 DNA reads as TGTGCCACCCGTCCTAACTATGGCTACACCTTC.

The CDR3 DNA is TGCGCCAGCAGACGGACAGGGAGCTACGAGCAGTACTTC. This sequence encodes CASRRTGSYEQYF. The rearrangement links TRBV4-1 to TRBJ2-7; TRBD1 matches 8 bases. This CDR3 comprises 13 residues. CDR1 and CDR2 from the germline V gene are MGHRA and YSYEKL. V dropped 6 bases and J dropped 3; count of bases not matched to a gene: 4.

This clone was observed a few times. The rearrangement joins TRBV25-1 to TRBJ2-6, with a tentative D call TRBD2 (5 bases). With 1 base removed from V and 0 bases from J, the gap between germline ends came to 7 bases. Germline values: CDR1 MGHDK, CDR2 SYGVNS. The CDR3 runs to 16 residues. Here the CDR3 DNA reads TGTGCCAGCAGTGAATTTCGGGGCTCTGGGGCCAACGTCCTGACTTTC. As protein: CASSEFRGSGANVLTF.

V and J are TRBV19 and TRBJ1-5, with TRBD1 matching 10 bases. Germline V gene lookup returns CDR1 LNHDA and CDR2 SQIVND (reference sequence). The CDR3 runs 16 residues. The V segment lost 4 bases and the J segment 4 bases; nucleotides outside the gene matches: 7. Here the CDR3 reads CASSRVQGQGNQPQHF. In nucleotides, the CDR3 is TGTGCCAGTAGTAGGGTTCAGGGACAGGGGAATCAGCCCCAGCATTTT.

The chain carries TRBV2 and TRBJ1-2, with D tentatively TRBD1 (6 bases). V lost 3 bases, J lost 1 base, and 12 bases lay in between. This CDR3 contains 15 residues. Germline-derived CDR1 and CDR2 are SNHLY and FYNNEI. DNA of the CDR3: TGTGCCAGCAGTGACAGGGGCGGGAGTAACTATGGCTACACCTTC. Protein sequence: CASSDRGGSNYGYTF.

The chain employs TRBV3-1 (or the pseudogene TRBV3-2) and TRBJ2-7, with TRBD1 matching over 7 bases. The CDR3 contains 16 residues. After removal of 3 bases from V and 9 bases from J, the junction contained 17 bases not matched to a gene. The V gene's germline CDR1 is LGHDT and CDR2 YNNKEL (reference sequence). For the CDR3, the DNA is TGTGCCAGCAGCCATCTGGGACAGACCGTTCTCCTACGGCAGTACTTC. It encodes CASSHLGQTVLLRQYF.

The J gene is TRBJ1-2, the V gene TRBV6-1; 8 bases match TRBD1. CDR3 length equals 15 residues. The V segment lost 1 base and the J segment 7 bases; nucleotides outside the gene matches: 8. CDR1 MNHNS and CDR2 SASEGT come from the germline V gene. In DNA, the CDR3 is TGTGCCAGCAGTGAAGGACAGGGGAATCATCCTGGCTACACCTTC. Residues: CASSEGQGNHPGYTF.

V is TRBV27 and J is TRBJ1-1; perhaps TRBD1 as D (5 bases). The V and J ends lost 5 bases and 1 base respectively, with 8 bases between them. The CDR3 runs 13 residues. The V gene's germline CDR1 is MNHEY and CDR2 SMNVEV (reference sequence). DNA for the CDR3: TGTGCCAGCAGTAGTACAGGGAACACTGAAGCTTTCTTT. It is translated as CASSSTGNTEAFF.